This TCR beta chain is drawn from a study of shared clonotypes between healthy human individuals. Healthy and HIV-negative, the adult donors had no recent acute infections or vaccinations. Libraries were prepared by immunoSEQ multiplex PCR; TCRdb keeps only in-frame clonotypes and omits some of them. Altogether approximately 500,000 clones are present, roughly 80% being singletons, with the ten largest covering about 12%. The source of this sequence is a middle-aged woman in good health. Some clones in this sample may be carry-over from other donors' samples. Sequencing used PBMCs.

The chain's CDR3 is CASSQDRGGRGEKLFF. The CDR3 coding sequence is TGCGCCAGCAGCCAAGACAGGGGGGGGCGAGGTGAAAAACTGTTTTTT. This chain connects TRBV4-1 to TRBJ1-4; TRBD1 matches 7 bases. V lost 0 bases, J lost 7 bases, and 8 bases stayed unmatched. The germline CDR1 and CDR2 sequences are MGHRA and YSYEKL. CDR3 length: 16 amino acids.